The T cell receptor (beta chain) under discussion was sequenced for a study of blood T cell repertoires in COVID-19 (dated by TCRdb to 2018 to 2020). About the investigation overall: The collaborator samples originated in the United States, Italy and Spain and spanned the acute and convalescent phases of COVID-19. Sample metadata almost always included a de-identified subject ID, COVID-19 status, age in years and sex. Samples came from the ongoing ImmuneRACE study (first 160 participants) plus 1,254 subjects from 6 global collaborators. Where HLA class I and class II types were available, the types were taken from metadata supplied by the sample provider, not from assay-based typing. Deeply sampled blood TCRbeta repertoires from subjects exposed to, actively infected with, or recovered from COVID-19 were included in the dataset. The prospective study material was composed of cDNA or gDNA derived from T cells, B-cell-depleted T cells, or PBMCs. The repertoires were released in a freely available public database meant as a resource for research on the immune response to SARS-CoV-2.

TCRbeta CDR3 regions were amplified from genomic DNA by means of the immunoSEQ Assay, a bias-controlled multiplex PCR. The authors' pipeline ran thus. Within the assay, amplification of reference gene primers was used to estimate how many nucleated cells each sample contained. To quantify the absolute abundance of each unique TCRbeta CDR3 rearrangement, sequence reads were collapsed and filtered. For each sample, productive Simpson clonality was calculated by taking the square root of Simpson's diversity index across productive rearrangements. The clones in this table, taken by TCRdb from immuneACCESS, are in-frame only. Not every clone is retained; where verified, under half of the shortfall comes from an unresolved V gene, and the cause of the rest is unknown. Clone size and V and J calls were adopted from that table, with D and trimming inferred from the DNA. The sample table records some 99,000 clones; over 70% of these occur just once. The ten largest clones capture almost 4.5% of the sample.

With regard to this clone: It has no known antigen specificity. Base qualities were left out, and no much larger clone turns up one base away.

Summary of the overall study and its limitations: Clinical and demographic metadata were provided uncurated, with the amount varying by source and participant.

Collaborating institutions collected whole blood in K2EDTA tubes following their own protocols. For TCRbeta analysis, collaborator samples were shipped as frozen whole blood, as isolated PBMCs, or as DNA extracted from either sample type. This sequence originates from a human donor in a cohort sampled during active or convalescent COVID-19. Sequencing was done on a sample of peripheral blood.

The CDR3 here reads CASSFPSGTGAYEQFF. The sequenced DNA is TGTGCCAGCAGCTTCCCTTCCGGGACAGGGGCGTATGAGCAGTTCTTC. The V and J genes are TRBV11-2 and TRBJ2-1; TRBD1 aligns with 10 central bases. The CDR3 goes from the cysteine to the phenylalanine over 16 residues. Only the CDR3 DNA stays, 48 bases, in frame from base 1. From a lookup of the germline V gene, CDR1 and CDR2 are SGHAT and FQNNGV. Compared with germline, V lacks 3 bases and J lacks 8 bases; bases without a gene match: 10.